This record looks at one T cell receptor (beta chain) sequence and its context. What it binds is unknown. This record belongs to a study of blood T cells in healthy people across ages. Findings and caveats of the study: Naive T cell percentage by flow cytometry tracked strongly with beta diversity. No conclusive comparison of naive versus antigen-experienced cells was possible with unsorted PBMCs.

Trimming took 3 bases from V and 11 from J; bases not matched to a gene: 7. CDR1 is DFQATT, CDR2 SNEGSKA, per germline (reference sequence). This CDR3 comprises 12 residues. The second PCR ran roughly 6 to 11 cycles with a sample-barcoded 5' primer and J-beta primers. Every cDNA was tagged by a template-switch adaptor with 12 random nucleotides. Every individual sample yielded 2.5 million or more paired-end reads (each containing CDR3). TCRdb reprocessed the 5' RACE reads with MiXCR, giving one entry per CDR3 protein. The sample has around 1,500,000 distinct CDR3 sequences; roughly 27% are singletons.

The sequence came from a woman aged 25 to 39 in good health. Sequencing input: blood. The gene calls are TRBV20-1 and TRBJ2-5; 9 nucleotides match TRBD2. CDR3 sequence: CSASSGSREQYF. CDR3 sequence (DNA): TGCAGTGCTAGTAGCGGGAGTCGTGAGCAGTACTTC.